The T cell receptor (beta chain) under discussion was sequenced for a study of CD8 T cells in Susac syndrome. Overall study: Patients with Susac syndrome who were sequenced included over five with active disease and eight in remission.

RNA amounts of about 0.5 to 1 ug underwent reverse transcription with random hexamers. Coverage of TCR beta CDR3 amplification by immunoSEQ multiplex PCR extended to 54 Vbeta and 13 Jbeta. TCRdb itself ran the immunoSEQ multiplex PCR reads through MiXCR, one entry per CDR3 protein. The sample comprises some 190,000 distinct CDR3 sequences, 94% of which are singletons, and around 0.15% rests with the top ten. CDR1 and CDR2 (germline): MNHEY, SMNVEV (reference sequence). The length of the CDR3 is 13 residues. Trimming stripped 5 bases from V and 3 bases from J, with 7 bases between. What was sequenced was CD4+ T cells from PBMCs. This TCR derives from a human donor with Susac syndrome. This chain joins TRBV27 and TRBJ2-2; D unresolved. The CDR3 here is CASSQTYTGELFF. The CDR3 DNA reads TGTGCCAGCAGTCAGACCTACACCGGGGAGCTGTTTTTT.